These 3 T cell receptor beta chains originate from one sample sequenced in a study of blood T cell repertoires in COVID-19. Using immunoSEQ multiplex PCR, the repertoire was profiled, and TCRdb retains in-frame clones only, with some absent. The repertoire holds 25,000 to 35,000 clones, with about 82% as singletons. The specimen was peripheral blood. Source of these receptors: an elderly man with active COVID-19.

Here the CDR3 DNA reads TGTGCCAGTAGTAGTAGGACAGGGGGCCGCTATAATTCACCCCTCCACTTT. As protein: CASSSRTGGRYNSPLHF. This chain joins TRBV19 and TRBJ1-6; 11 bases fit TRBD1. V shed 4 bases, J shed 3 bases, and the junction held 5 bases outside the gene matches. Germline V gene sequence: CDR1 LNHDA, CDR2 SQIVND (reference sequence). The CDR3 consists of 17 residues.

The chain carries TRBV18 and TRBJ2-2; 8 bases fit TRBD1. CDR1 is KGHSH and CDR2 is LQKENI in the germline V gene. J gave up 4 bases and V 2 bases, and 3 bases lay outside the gene matches. This CDR3 is 15 amino acids long. This CDR3 reads CASSPGQGGTGELFF. The CDR3 DNA reads TGTGCCAGCTCACCAGGACAGGGAGGCACCGGGGAGCTGTTTTTT.

The chain uses TRBV3-1 (or the pseudogene TRBV3-2) and TRBJ1-2; D remains ambiguous. V was cut by 1 base and J by 8 bases, with 8 bases left in between. This CDR3 contains 12 residues. Looked up from germline, CDR1 is LGHDT and CDR2 is YNNKEL (reference sequence). The CDR3 loop reads CASSQGGWGYTF. DNA for the CDR3: TGTGCCAGCAGCCAAGGCGGCTGGGGCTACACCTTC.